The 12 T cell receptor beta chains below all came from one sample that was sequenced in a study of regulatory T cells in long-lasting Graves disease. Through Arm-PCR of CDR3 regions and iRepertoire HTBI primers, TCR beta libraries were built. A single record per CDR3 protein comes from TCRdb applying MiXCR to the multiplex PCR reads. The table has some 500,000 distinct CDR3 sequences, about 16% seen once. Indicated time point: newly diagnosed GD, antithyroid drugs for less than 3 months. Scientists built the TCR library using RNA that was extracted from PBMCs. The same sample was also used in a study of T cells in Graves' hyperthyroidism and ophthalmopathy.

Specimen: peripheral blood mononuclear cells (PBMCs), collected at new diagnosis, from a patient treated with antithyroid drugs. The receptor set was obtained from a middle-aged woman with Graves disease.

Only a few counts were recorded for this clonotype. The chain has TRBV2 and TRBJ2-2; possibly TRBD1 for D (6 bases). Per germline, CDR1 SNHLY and CDR2 FYNNEI. The CDR3 consists of 14 residues. The germline V and J ends were trimmed by 6 bases and 5 bases, with 13 bases remaining between them. The CDR3 sequence is CASREQGLTGELFF. The DNA of the CDR3 is TGTGCCAGCAGGGAACAGGGTTTGACCGGGGAGCTGTTTTTT.

This clonotype was observed at least ten times. The CDR3 here is CASTNPGANVLTF. As DNA, the CDR3 is TGTGCCAGCACGAATCCTGGGGCCAACGTCCTGACTTTC. The chain recombines TRBV2 with TRBJ2-6; D is undetermined. The CDR3 is made up of 13 amino acids. Trimming pared 7 bases from V and 2 bases from J, leaving 6 bases between. CDR1 SNHLY and CDR2 FYNNEI come from the germline V gene.

J is TRBJ2-5 and V is TRBV5-1; D gene ambiguous. Germline CDR1 SGHRS, CDR2 YFSETQ. V was shortened by 4 bases and J by 0 bases, with 10 bases between the two germline ends. This CDR3 spans 14 amino acids. This chain's CDR3 is CASSRPVDQETQYF. The CDR3 nucleotides are TGCGCCAGCAGCAGACCCGTGGACCAAGAGACCCAGTACTTC.

This clonotype was counted ten times or more. The J gene is TRBJ2-5, the V gene TRBV2; no firm D call. This CDR3 contains 11 residues. Germline lookup yields CDR1 SNHLY and CDR2 FYNNEI. Trimming pared 4 bases from V and 4 bases from J, leaving 4 bases between. The CDR3 nucleotides are TGTGCCAGCAGTGGGGGAGAGACCCAGTACTTC. This translates into CASSGGETQYF. Full variable domain (outside the CDR3, taken from reference TRBV2 and TRBJ2-5): EPEVTQTPSHQVTQMGQEVILRCVPISNHLYFYWYRQILGQKVEFLVSFYNNEISEKSEIFDDQFSVERPDGSNFTLKIRSTKLEDSAMYFCASSGGETQYFGPGTRLLVL.

V and J are TRBV15 and TRBJ1-1, with D maybe TRBD1 (5 bases). Trimming took off 3 bases at V and 2 bases at J, with 7 bases between the two ends. Germline CDR1 and CDR2: LNHNV and YYDKDF (reference sequence). The CDR3 runs 13 residues. The CDR3 DNA reads TGTGCCACCAGCAGCGGGGCTAACACTGAAGCTTTCTTT. Translation: CATSSGANTEAFF.

There are many counts of this clonotype. This chain joins TRBV6-1 and TRBJ1-6; no clear D gene. In germline, CDR1 is MNHNS, CDR2 SASEGT. V was shortened by 6 bases and J by 5 bases, with 8 bases between the two germline ends. This CDR3 has 13 amino acids. The CDR3: CASRQEHNSPLHF. For the CDR3, the DNA is TGTGCCAGCAGACAAGAACATAATTCACCCCTCCACTTT.

This clonotype came up once. This chain connects TRBV9 to TRBJ2-2; D is uncertain. Deletions cut 6 bases from V and 2 bases from J, with 5 bases between. The CDR3 is 12 residues long. The germline gives CDR1 SGDLS, CDR2 YYNGEE. Here the CDR3 reads CASKDNTGELFF. The CDR3 coding sequence is TGTGCCAGCAAGGACAACACCGGGGAGCTGTTTTTT.

Only a few counts were recorded for this clonotype. V is TRBV3-1 and J is TRBJ2-2, with D unresolved. The CDR3 totals 14 residues. V dropped 1 base and J dropped 5 bases, with 8 bases sitting between them. CDR1 and CDR2 (germline): LGHDT, YNNKEL (reference sequence). CDR3 nucleotides: TGTGCCAGCAGCCAAGTGGGTTCGACCGGGGAGCTGTTTTTT. It is translated as CASSQVGSTGELFF.

This clonotype was seen a few times. The chain is built from TRBV28 and TRBJ2-5; D is uncertain. The V end lost 8 bases, the J end lost 2 bases, and 15 bases lay between the germline ends. This CDR3 is 14 amino acids long. Looked up from germline, CDR1 is MDHEN and CDR2 is SYDVKM. The CDR3 region is CASSLGSSQETQYF. The CDR3 region has the DNA TGTGCCAGCTCCTTGGGTTCGAGTCAAGAGACCCAGTACTTC.

J is TRBJ1-1 and V is TRBV5-1; a weak D match, TRBD1 (5 bases). The CDR3 has 15 amino acids. In germline, CDR1 is SGHRS, CDR2 YFSETQ. Trimming stripped 4 bases from V and 6 bases from J, with 19 bases between. DNA for the CDR3: TGCGCCAGCAGCCCGGACCGGGGGACCGTCGCTGAAGCTTTCTTT. Translation: CASSPDRGTVAEAFF.

This clonotype was observed a single time. This chain links TRBV3-1 with TRBJ1-2; TRBD1 matches 9 bases. Trimming removed 2 bases from V and 3 bases from J; junction bases left unmatched: 4. The CDR3 length is 15 residues. Per the germline V gene, CDR1 is LGHDT and CDR2 is YNNKEL (reference sequence). This CDR3 is CASSQPTGGYYGYTF. Here the CDR3 DNA reads TGTGCCAGCAGCCAACCGACAGGGGGTTACTATGGCTACACCTTC.

The chain links TRBV5-1 to TRBJ1-5; D gene ambiguous. This CDR3 has 16 residues. Trimming pared 0 bases from V and 5 bases from J, leaving 15 bases between. CDR1 is SGHRS, CDR2 YFSETQ, per germline. This chain's CDR3 is CASSLATERTHQPQHF. CDR3 DNA sequence: TGCGCCAGCAGCTTGGCTACCGAAAGGACCCATCAGCCCCAGCATTTT.